This T cell receptor (beta chain) derives from a study of cytomegalovirus exposure and HLA in healthy donors. In the study overall: Later, an analysis reported that the 95 to 150 validation repertoires had used the same platform as the approximately 680 first-cohort repertoires. Study-level findings and limits: According to a subsequent analysis, TCR clusters identified in the first cohort showed a tendency to co-occur across the 100 to 150 validation repertoires. Three CMV-associated chains were confirmed in vitro to be specific for CMV antigens.

The repertoire was sequenced with immunoSEQ multiplex PCR; TCRdb's copy has only in-frame clones and lacks some. Of 250,000 to 400,000 clones listed, 87% are singletons. As regards this clone: The antigen remains unidentified.

The TCR comes from a woman aged 25 to 45 in good health and CMV-seropositive. Sequences were obtained from PBMCs.

CDR3 bases: TGTGCCAGCAGTTGGGGGGACAGGGGTTTCACTGAAGCTTTCTTT. It codes for CASSWGDRGFTEAFF. The rearrangement joins TRBV27 to TRBJ1-1, with 10 bases matching TRBD1. Germline V gene data show CDR1 as MNHEY and CDR2 as SMNVEV (reference sequence). The V gene end was trimmed by 4 bases and the J gene end by 4 bases; junction bases not matched to a gene: 6. The CDR3 is 15 residues long.